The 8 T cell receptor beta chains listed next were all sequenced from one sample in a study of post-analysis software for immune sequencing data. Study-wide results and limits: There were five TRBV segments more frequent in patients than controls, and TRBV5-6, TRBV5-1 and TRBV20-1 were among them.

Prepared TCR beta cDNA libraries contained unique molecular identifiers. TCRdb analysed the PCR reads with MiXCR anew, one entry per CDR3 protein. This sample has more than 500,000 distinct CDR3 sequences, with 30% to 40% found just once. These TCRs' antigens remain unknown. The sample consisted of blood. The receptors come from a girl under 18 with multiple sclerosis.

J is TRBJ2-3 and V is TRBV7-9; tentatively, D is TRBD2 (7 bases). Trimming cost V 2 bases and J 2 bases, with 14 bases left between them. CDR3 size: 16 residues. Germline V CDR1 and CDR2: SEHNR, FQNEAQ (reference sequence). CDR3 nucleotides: TGTGCCAGCAGCTTATGGGCGGGGGCTCCCACAGATACGCAGTATTTT. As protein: CASSLWAGAPTDTQYF.

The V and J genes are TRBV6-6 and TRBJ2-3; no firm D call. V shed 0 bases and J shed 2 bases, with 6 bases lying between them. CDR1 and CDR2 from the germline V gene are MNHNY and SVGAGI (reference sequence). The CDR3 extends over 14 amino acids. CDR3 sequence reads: CASSYSRDTDTQYF. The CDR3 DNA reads TGTGCCAGCAGTTACTCTAGGGACACAGATACGCAGTATTTT.

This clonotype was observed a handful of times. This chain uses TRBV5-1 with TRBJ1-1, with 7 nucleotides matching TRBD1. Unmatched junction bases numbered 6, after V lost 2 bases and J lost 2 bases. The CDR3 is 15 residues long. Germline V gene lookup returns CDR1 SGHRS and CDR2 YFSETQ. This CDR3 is CASSLAGTANTEAFF. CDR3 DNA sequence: TGCGCCAGCAGCTTAGCCGGGACAGCTAACACTGAAGCTTTCTTT.

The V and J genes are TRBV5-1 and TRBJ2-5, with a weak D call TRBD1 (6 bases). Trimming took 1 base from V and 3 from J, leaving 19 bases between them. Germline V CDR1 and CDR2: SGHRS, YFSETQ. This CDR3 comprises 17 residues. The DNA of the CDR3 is TGCGCCAGCAGCTTGCGTCAGACAGGCTACCCCGAAGAGACCCAGTACTTC. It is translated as CASSLRQTGYPEETQYF. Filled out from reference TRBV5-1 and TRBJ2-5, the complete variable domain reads KAGVTQTPRYLIKTRGQQVTLSCSPISGHRSVSWYQQTPGQGLQFLFEYFSETQRNKGNFPGRFSGRQFSNSRSEMNVSTLELGDSALYLCASSLRQTGYPEETQYFGPGTRLLVL.

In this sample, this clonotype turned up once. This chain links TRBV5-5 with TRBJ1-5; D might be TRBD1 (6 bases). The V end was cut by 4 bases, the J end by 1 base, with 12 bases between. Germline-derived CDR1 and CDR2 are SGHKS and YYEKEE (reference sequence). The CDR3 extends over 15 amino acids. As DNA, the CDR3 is TGTGCCAGCAGCATAGGGGGAGGGAGCAATCAGCCCCAGCATTTT. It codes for CASSIGGGSNQPQHF.

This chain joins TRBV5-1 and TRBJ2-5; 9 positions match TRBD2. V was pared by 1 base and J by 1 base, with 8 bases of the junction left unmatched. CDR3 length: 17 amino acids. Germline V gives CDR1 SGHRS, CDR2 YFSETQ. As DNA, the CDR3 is TGCGCCAGCAGCTTGCTCGGAGCGGGGGGACCCCAAGAGACCCAGTACTTC. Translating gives CASSLLGAGGPQETQYF.

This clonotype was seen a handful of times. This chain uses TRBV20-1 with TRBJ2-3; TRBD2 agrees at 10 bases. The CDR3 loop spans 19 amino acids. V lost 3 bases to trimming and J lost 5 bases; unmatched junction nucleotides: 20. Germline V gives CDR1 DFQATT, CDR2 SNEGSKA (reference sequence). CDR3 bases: TGCAGTGCTAGTCGTCTAGCGGGGGCCCCCGGTATGCTGCAAGATACGCAGTATTTT. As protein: CSASRLAGAPGMLQDTQYF.

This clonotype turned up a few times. The CDR3 reads CASGPRHGQLGNEQFF. CDR3 DNA sequence: TGTGCTAGTGGTCCCCGTCACGGACAGCTCGGCAATGAGCAGTTCTTC. The chain is built from TRBV12-5 and TRBJ2-1, with a weak D call TRBD1 (6 bases). Germline V gene data show CDR1 as LGHNT and CDR2 as FRNRAP. This CDR3 is built from 16 residues. With 5 bases removed from V and 6 bases from J, the gap between germline ends came to 20 bases.